These 12 T cell receptor beta chains were all obtained from the same sample, sequenced in a study of T-cell reconstitution after alpha-beta-depleted transplantation in children. Preparation of the TCRbeta library involved a method that used unique molecular identifiers. TCRdb recomputed calls from the PCR reads with MiXCR, one row per CDR3 protein. The top ten hold about 28% of the sample, which has around 960,000 distinct CDR3 sequences, 25% to 35% seen once. Sequencing used PBMCs, mostly from graft donor cells, obtained 360 days after TCRalphabeta/CD19-depleted stem cell transplant. The receptor source for this set is a boy less than two years old who had a stem cell transplant for SCID, so the T cells may come from the graft donor.

The sample holds a few counts of this clonotype. The J gene is TRBJ2-3, the V gene TRBV20-1; D is possibly TRBD1 (6 bases). There are 14 residues in the CDR3. V gave up 2 bases and J gave up 2 bases, with 11 bases separating them. Germline CDR1 reads DFQATT; CDR2 reads SNEGSKA (reference sequence). This CDR3 reads CSARNRAYTDTQYF. The CDR3 DNA reads TGCAGTGCTAGAAACAGGGCATACACAGATACGCAGTATTTT.

This clonotype came up once. This sequence joins TRBV15 and TRBJ2-2; D might be TRBD1 (6 bases). Germline values: CDR1 LNHNV, CDR2 YYDKDF (reference sequence). The CDR3 sequence is 17 residues long. V was shortened by 0 bases and J by 5 bases, with 16 bases between the two germline ends. CDR3 in amino acids: CATSRDPLGAGTGELFF. CDR3 nucleotide sequence: TGTGCCACCAGCAGAGATCCCCTGGGGGCAGGGACCGGGGAGCTGTTTTTT.

Only a few counts were recorded for this clonotype. The chain is built from TRBV20-1 and TRBJ2-7; perhaps D is TRBD1 or TRBD2 (5 bases each). From germline, CDR1 is DFQATT and CDR2 SNEGSKA (reference sequence). The CDR3 extends over 14 amino acids. V was trimmed by 5 bases and J by 6 bases, leaving 20 bases between them. In nucleotides, the CDR3 is TGCAGTGCTGGCCCGGGGCAGGGACCTCTCGAGCAGTACTTC. It yields the protein CSAGPGQGPLEQYF.

In its sample, this clonotype was seen many times. The V call is TRBV15, the J call TRBJ2-3, with unresolved D. Trimming left V 3 bases short and J 2 bases short, with 3 bases between. The CDR3 extends over 12 amino acids. The germline V gene has CDR1 LNHNV and CDR2 YYDKDF (reference sequence). The CDR3 spells CATSRITDTQYF. In DNA, the CDR3 is TGTGCCACCAGCAGGATCACAGATACGCAGTATTTT.

This clonotype showed up just a few times. The chain employs TRBV29-1 and TRBJ2-2, with 8 bases lining up with TRBD2. Germline V lookup: CDR1 SQVTM, CDR2 ANQGSEA. This CDR3 has 14 residues. V dropped 3 bases and J dropped 5; count of bases not matched to a gene: 5. CDR3 residues: CSVELTSETGELFF. In DNA, the CDR3 is TGCAGCGTTGAGTTGACTAGCGAAACCGGGGAGCTGTTTTTT.

The chain recombines TRBV5-5 with TRBJ2-1; TRBD2 agrees at 10 bases. Germline lookup yields CDR1 SGHKS and CDR2 YYEKEE (reference sequence). The CDR3 sequence is 16 residues long. J gave up 4 bases and V 4 bases, and 8 bases lay outside the gene matches. The CDR3 is CASSLARTSGYNEQFF. For the CDR3, the DNA is TGTGCCAGCAGCCTTGCAAGGACTAGCGGTTACAATGAGCAGTTCTTC.

The chain is built from TRBV5-6 and TRBJ2-1; no firm D call. Germline CDR1 SGHDT, CDR2 YYEEEE. CDR3 length: 13 residues. V was trimmed by 4 bases and J by 6 bases, leaving 11 bases between them. CDR3 nucleotides: TGTGCCAGCAGCGATCTCGAATTCAATGAGCAGTTCTTC. Translated, it gives CASSDLEFNEQFF.

This rearrangement joins TRBV7-2 to TRBJ2-7; D is possibly TRBD2 (6 bases). The germline V gene has CDR1 SGHTA and CDR2 FQGNSA. V was pared by 0 bases and J by 0 bases, with 9 bases between. The CDR3 consists of 15 residues. The CDR3 reads CASSLAGGTSYEQYF. In DNA, the CDR3 is TGTGCCAGCAGCTTAGCGGGCGGGACCTCCTACGAGCAGTACTTC.

This clonotype has only one observation. This CDR3 reads CASSELGRGTTDTQYF. CDR3 DNA sequence: TGTGCCAGCAGTGAATTGGGTAGAGGGACCACAGATACGCAGTATTTT. The chain is built from TRBV2 and TRBJ2-3; D is perhaps TRBD1 or TRBD2 (5 bases each). CDR1 is SNHLY and CDR2 is FYNNEI in the germline V gene. The CDR3 is 16 amino acids. Trimming left V 2 bases short and J 2 bases short, with 14 bases between.

In its sample, this clonotype was seen a few times. V gene TRBV12-3 or TRBV12-4 combines with J gene TRBJ2-3; 9 nucleotides match TRBD2. The CDR3 spans 15 residues. The J segment lost 2 bases and the V segment lost 8 bases, leaving 8 bases of the junction unmatched. This chain's CDR3 is CASLFAGGATDTQYF. CDR3 coding DNA: TGTGCCAGCCTTTTTGCGGGGGGGGCCACAGATACGCAGTATTTT.

V usage is TRBV5-6 and J usage is TRBJ2-1, with 8 positions matching TRBD2. Germline V lookup: CDR1 SGHDT, CDR2 YYEEEE. The CDR3 totals 16 residues. Trimming at V came to 2 bases and at J to 6 bases, leaving 10 bases not matched to a gene. The CDR3 here is CASSFSGLAGINEQFF. DNA of the CDR3: TGTGCCAGCAGCTTTTCGGGCCTAGCGGGTATCAATGAGCAGTTCTTC.

There are a few counts of this clonotype. This sequence joins TRBV10-3 and TRBJ2-7, with D unclear. CDR1 and CDR2 (germline): ENHRY, SYGVKD. The CDR3 runs 12 residues. Trimming left V 2 bases short and J 3 bases short, with 5 bases between. The CDR3 spells CAISETFYEQYF. The CDR3 nucleotides are TGTGCCATCAGTGAGACCTTCTACGAGCAGTACTTC.